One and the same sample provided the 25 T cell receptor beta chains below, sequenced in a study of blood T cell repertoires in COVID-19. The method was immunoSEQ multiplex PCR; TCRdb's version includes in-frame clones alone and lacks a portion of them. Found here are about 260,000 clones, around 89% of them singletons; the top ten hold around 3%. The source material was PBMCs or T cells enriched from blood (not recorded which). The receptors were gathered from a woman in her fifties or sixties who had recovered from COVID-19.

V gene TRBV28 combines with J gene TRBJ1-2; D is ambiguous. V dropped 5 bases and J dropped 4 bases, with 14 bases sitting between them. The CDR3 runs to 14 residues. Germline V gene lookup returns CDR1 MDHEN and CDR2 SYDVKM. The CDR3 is CASSTLPGVYGYTF. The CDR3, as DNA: TGTGCCAGCAGTACCCTCCCTGGAGTCTATGGCTACACCTTC.

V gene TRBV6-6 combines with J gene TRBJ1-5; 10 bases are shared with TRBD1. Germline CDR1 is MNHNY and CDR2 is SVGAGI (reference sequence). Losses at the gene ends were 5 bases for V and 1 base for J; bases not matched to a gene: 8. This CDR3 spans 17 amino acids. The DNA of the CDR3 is TGTGCCAGCAGTCCCCCGCGACAGGGGGCAAGCAATCAGCCCCAGCATTTT. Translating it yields CASSPPRQGASNQPQHF.

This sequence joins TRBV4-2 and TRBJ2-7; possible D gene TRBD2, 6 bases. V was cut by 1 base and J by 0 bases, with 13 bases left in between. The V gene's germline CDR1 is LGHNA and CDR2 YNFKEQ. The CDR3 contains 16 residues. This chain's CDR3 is CASSQGSSGLSYEQYF. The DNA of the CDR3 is TGTGCCAGCAGCCAAGGAAGTAGCGGCCTCTCCTACGAGCAGTACTTC.

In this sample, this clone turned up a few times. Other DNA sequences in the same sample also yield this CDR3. The CDR3 protein is CATSRGTGDEKLFF. DNA of the CDR3: TGTGCCACCAGCAGGGGGACAGGGGACGAAAAACTGTTTTTT. V usage is TRBV15 and J usage is TRBJ1-4; 10 bases match TRBD1. Germline loops: CDR1 LNHNV, CDR2 YYDKDF (reference sequence). There are 14 residues in the CDR3. The V segment lost 3 bases and the J segment 8 bases; nucleotides outside the gene matches: 3.

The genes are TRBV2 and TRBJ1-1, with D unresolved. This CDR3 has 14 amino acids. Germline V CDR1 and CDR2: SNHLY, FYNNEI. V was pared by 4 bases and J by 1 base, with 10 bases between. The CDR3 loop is CASSVREANTEAFF. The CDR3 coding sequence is TGTGCCAGCAGTGTTAGGGAGGCGAACACTGAAGCTTTCTTT.

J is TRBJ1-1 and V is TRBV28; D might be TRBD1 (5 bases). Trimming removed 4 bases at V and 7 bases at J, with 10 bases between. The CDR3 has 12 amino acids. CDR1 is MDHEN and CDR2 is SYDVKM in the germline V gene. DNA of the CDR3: TGTGCCAGCAGTTCTCAGGGATTTGAAGCTTTCTTT. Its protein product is CASSSQGFEAFF.

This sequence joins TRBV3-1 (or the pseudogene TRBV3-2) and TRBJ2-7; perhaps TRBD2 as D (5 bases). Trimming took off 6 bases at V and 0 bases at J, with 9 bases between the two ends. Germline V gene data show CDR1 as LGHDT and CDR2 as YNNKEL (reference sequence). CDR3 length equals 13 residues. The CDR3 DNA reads TGTGCCAGCAGATCGGGAACCTCCTACGAGCAGTACTTC. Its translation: CASRSGTSYEQYF.

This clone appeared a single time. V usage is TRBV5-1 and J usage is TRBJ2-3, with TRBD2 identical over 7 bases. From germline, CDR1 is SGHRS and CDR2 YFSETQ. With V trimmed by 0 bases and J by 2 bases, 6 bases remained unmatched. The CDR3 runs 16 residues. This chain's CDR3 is CASSLEASGYTDTQYF. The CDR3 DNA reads TGCGCCAGCAGCTTGGAGGCTAGCGGATACACAGATACGCAGTATTTT.

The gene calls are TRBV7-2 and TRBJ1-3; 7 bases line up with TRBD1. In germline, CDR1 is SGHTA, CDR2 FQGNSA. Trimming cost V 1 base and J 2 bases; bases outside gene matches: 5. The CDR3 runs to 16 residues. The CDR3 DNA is TGTGCCAGCAGCTTAGGGGCAGGGGGTCCTGGAAACACCATATATTTT. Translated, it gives CASSLGAGGPGNTIYF.

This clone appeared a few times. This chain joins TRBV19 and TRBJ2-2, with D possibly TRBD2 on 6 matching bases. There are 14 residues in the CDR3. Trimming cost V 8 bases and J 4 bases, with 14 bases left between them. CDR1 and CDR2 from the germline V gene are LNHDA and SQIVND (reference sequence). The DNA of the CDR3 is TGTGCCAGTTTGGAGGGAGTCGGCACCGGGGAGCTGTTTTTT. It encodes CASLEGVGTGELFF.

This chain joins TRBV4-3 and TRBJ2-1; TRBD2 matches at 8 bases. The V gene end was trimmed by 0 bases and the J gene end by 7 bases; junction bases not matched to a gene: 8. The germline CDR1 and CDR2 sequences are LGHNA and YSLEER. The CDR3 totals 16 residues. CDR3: CASSQDLSGSTNEQFF. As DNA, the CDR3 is TGCGCCAGCAGCCAAGATTTGAGCGGGAGTACTAATGAGCAGTTCTTC.

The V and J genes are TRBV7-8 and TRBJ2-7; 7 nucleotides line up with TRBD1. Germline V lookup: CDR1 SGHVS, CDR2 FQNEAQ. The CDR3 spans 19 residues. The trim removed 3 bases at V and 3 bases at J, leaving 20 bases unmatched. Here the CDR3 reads CASSLTAGTEGSVGYEQYF. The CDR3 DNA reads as TGTGCCAGCAGCTTGACAGCCGGGACAGAAGGATCTGTGGGCTACGAGCAGTACTTC.

Here the CDR3 reads CASSGATSGYNEQFF. CDR3 coding DNA: TGTGCCAGTAGTGGGGCGACTAGCGGATACAATGAGCAGTTCTTC. The chain links TRBV19 to TRBJ2-1, with 9 nucleotides matching TRBD2. The V gene end was trimmed by 5 bases and the J gene end by 4 bases; junction bases not matched to a gene: 6. The CDR3 consists of 15 residues. CDR1 and CDR2 from the germline V gene are LNHDA and SQIVND (reference sequence).

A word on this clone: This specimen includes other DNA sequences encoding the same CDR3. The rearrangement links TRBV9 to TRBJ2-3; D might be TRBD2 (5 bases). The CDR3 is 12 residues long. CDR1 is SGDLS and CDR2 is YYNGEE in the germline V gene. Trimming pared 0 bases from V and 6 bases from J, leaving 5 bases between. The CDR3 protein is CASSVAGDTQYF. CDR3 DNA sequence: TGTGCCAGCAGCGTAGCGGGGGATACGCAGTATTTT.

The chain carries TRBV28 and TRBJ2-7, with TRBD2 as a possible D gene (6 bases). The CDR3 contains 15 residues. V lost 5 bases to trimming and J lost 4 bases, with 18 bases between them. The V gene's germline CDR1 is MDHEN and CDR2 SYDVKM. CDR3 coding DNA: TGTGCCAGCAGTGCCTCCGGGACTTCATTGTACGAGCAGTACTTC. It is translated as CASSASGTSLYEQYF.

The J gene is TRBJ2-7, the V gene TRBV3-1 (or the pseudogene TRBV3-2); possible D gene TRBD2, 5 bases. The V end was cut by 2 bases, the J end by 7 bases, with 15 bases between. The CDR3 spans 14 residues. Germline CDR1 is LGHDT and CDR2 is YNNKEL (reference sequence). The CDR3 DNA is TGTGCCAGCAGCCAAAGTGGGAGTTCGGGGGAGCAGTACTTC. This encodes CASSQSGSSGEQYF.

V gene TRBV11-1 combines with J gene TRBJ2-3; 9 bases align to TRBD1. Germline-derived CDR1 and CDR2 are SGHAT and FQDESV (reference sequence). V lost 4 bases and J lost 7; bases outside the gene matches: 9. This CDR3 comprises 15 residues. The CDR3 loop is CASSYDRGTGNTQYF. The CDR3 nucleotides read TGTGCCAGCAGCTATGACAGGGGGACTGGAAATACGCAGTATTTT.

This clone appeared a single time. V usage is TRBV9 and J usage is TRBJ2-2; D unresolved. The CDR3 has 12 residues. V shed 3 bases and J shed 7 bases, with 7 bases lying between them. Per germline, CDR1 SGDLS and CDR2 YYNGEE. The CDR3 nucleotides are TGTGCCAGCAGCGCCCCCCGCGGGGAGCTGTTTTTT. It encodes CASSAPRGELFF. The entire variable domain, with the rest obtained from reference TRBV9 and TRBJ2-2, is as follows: DSGVTQTPKHLITATGQRVTLRCSPRSGDLSVYWYQQSLDQGLQFLIQYYNGEERAKGNILERFSAQQFPDLHSELNLSSLELGDSALYFCASSAPRGELFFGEGSRLTVL.

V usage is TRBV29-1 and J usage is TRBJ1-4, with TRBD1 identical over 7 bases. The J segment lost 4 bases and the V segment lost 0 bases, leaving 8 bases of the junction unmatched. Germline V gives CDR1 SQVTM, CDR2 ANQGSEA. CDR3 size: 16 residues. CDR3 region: CSVEDLGTGDNEKLFF. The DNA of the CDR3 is TGCAGCGTTGAAGATCTTGGTACAGGGGATAATGAAAAACTGTTTTTT. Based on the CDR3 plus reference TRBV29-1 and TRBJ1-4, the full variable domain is SAVISQKPSRDICQRGTSLTIQCQVDSQVTMMFWYRQQPGQSLTLIATANQGSEATYESGFVIDKFPISRPNLTFSTLTVSNMSPEDSSIYLCSVEDLGTGDNEKLFFGSGTQLSVL.

CDR3 nucleotide sequence: TGTGCCACCAGTGACCCTCGGACAGGGGGCGTAGACCAGCCCCAGCATTTT. It is translated as CATSDPRTGGVDQPQHF. V usage is TRBV24-1 and J usage is TRBJ1-5, with TRBD1 matching 11 bases. J lost 7 bases, V lost 4 bases, and 11 bases had no gene match. This CDR3 spans 17 amino acids. CDR1 KGHDR and CDR2 SFDVKD come from the germline V gene.

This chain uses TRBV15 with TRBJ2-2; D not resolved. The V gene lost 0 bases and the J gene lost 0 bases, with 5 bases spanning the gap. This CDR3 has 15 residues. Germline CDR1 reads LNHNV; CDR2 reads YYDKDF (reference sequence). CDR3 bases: TGTGCCACCAGCAGAGACCCGGCGAACACCGGGGAGCTGTTTTTT. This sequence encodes CATSRDPANTGELFF.

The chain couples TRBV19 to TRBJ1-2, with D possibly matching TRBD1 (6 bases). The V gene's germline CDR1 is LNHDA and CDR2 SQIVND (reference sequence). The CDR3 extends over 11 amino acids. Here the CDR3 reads CVQGCHYGYTF. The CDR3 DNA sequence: TGTGTACAGGGTTGCCACTATGGCTACACCTTC.

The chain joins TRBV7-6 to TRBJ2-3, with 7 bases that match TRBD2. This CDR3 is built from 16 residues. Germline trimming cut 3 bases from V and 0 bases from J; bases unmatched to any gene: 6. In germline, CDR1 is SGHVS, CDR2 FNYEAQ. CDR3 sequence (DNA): TGTGCCAGCAGCTTGTTAGCGGGCTCTAGCACAGATACGCAGTATTTT. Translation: CASSLLAGSSTDTQYF.

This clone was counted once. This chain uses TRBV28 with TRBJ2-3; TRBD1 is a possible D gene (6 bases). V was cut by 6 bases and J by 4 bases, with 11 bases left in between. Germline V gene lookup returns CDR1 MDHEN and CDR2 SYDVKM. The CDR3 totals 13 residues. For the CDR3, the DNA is TGTGCCAGCAGCTTTACAGGGTCAGATACGCAGTATTTT. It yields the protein CASSFTGSDTQYF.

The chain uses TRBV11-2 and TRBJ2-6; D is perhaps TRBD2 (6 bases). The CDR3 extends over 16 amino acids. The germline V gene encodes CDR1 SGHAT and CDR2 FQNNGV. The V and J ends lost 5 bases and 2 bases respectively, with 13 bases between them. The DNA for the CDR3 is TGTGCCAGCAGCCCGATAGGAGGGCCTGGGGCCAACGTCCTGACTTTC. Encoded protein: CASSPIGGPGANVLTF.